A single sample is the source of the 18 T cell receptor beta chains below, sequenced in a study of blood T cell repertoires in COVID-19. Produced via immunoSEQ multiplex PCR; TCRdb's table is partial and in-frame only. This table holds some 220,000 clones, approximately 80% found once. Material for sequencing was peripheral blood. These receptors were collected from a woman in her sixties or seventies who had recovered from COVID-19.

The chain recombines TRBV6-5 with TRBJ2-5; D remains ambiguous. Germline V gives CDR1 MNHEY, CDR2 SVGAGI. The V and J ends lost 7 bases and 5 bases respectively, with 8 bases between them. CDR3 length: 11 amino acids. CDR3 sequence: CASKERETQYF. The CDR3 bases are TGTGCCAGCAAGGAGAGGGAGACCCAGTACTTC.

The chain joins TRBV6-4 to TRBJ1-1; 11 positions match TRBD1. J was trimmed by 5 bases and V by 6 bases; bases with no gene match: 8. CDR3 length: 15 amino acids. Looked up from germline, CDR1 is MRHNA and CDR2 is SNTAGT. CDR3 nucleotides: TGTGCCAGCAGCGCCAGTGGACAGGGGGCTACTGAAGCTTTCTTT. Its protein is CASSASGQGATEAFF.

This clone was recorded only once. CDR3 protein: CASSLIGRQYF. The CDR3 coding sequence is TGTGCCAGCAGTTTAATCGGGAGGCAGTATTTT. The V and J genes are TRBV12-3 or TRBV12-4 and TRBJ2-3, with TRBD2 as a possible D gene (6 bases). V shed 2 bases and J shed 11 bases, with 8 bases lying between them. The CDR3 is made up of 11 amino acids.

Only a few counts were recorded for this clone. This chain connects TRBV25-1 to TRBJ2-2, with a tentative D call TRBD2 (5 bases). Trimming left V 6 bases short and J 7 bases short, with 9 bases between. CDR1 MGHDK and CDR2 SYGVNS come from the germline V gene. The CDR3 is made up of 12 amino acids. The CDR3 DNA sequence: TGTGCCAGCAGGGGCGAGGGCGGGGAGCTGTTTTTT. Its translation is CASRGEGGELFF.

The chain recombines TRBV15 with TRBJ1-2; 7 nucleotides agree with TRBD1. This CDR3 comprises 13 residues. Trimming cost V 1 base and J 4 bases; bases outside gene matches: 0. From germline, CDR1 is LNHNV and CDR2 YYDKDF (reference sequence). CDR3 sequence (DNA): TGTGCCACCAGCAGAGGGGACAGCTATGGCTACACCTTC. It is translated as CATSRGDSYGYTF. The full variable domain, rest sourced from reference TRBV15 and TRBJ1-2, is DAMVIQNPRYQVTQFGKPVTLSCSQTLNHNVMYWYQQKSSQAPKLLFHYYDKDFNNEADTPDNFQSRRPNTSFCFLDIRSPGLGDTAMYLCATSRGDSYGYTFGSGTRLTVV.

J is TRBJ2-7 and V is TRBV19; D gene unclear. Germline V gene lookup returns CDR1 LNHDA and CDR2 SQIVND (reference sequence). Trimming pared 4 bases from V and 0 bases from J, leaving 10 bases between. CDR3 length: 14 amino acids. CDR3 in DNA: TGTGCCAGTAGTAGTCTCTTCGGCTCCTACGAGCAGTACTTC. Protein: CASSSLFGSYEQYF.

J is TRBJ2-5 and V is TRBV9, with a tentative D call TRBD2 (5 bases). Germline V gene sequence: CDR1 SGDLS, CDR2 YYNGEE. V was cut by 0 bases and J by 7 bases, with 10 bases left in between. The CDR3 is 13 residues long. The CDR3, as DNA: TGTGCCAGCAGCGTAGTTGTCGAGGGGACCCAGTACTTC. It encodes CASSVVVEGTQYF.

The chain is built from TRBV7-2 and TRBJ2-3, with 11 positions matching TRBD2. Looked up from germline, CDR1 is SGHTA and CDR2 is FQGNSA. CDR3 length: 16 amino acids. Trimming took 4 bases from V and 3 from J; bases not matched to a gene: 6. CDR3 in amino acids: CASSSVAGGRTDTQYF. CDR3 bases: TGTGCCAGCAGCTCAGTAGCGGGGGGGAGAACAGATACGCAGTATTTT.

The chain is built from TRBV7-3 and TRBJ2-1, with D possibly being TRBD2 (5 bases). The CDR3 runs to 13 residues. Germline values: CDR1 SGHTA, CDR2 FQGTGA. Trimming shortened V by 4 bases and J by 6 bases, and 10 bases separated the two germline ends. The DNA for the CDR3 is TGTGCCAGCAGCTCTGGACTCGGCAATGAGCAGTTCTTC. It encodes CASSSGLGNEQFF.

The V and J genes are TRBV7-2 and TRBJ1-2; D might be TRBD1 (6 bases). Germline-derived CDR1 and CDR2 are SGHTA and FQGNSA. V shed 5 bases and J shed 4 bases, with 14 bases lying between them. This CDR3 has 14 residues. The CDR3 DNA reads TGTGCCAGCAGCGGCCCTACAGGGCCCTATGGCTACACCTTC. Its translation is CASSGPTGPYGYTF.

The rearrangement uses TRBV6-4 and TRBJ2-3; the match to TRBD2 covers 10 bases. There are 15 residues in the CDR3. The germline CDR1 and CDR2 sequences are MRHNA and SNTAGT. J lost 2 bases, V lost 5 bases, and 4 bases had no gene match. The CDR3 sequence: CASSKLAGYTDTQYF. The CDR3 DNA reads as TGTGCCAGCAGTAAACTAGCGGGATACACAGATACGCAGTATTTT.

The rearrangement links TRBV18 to TRBJ2-7; perhaps TRBD1 as D (7 bases). CDR3 length: 14 amino acids. Trimming left V 3 bases short and J 3 bases short, with 12 bases between. Germline CDR1 reads KGHSH; CDR2 reads LQKENI. Here the CDR3 reads CASSPDREDYEQYF. DNA of the CDR3: TGTGCCAGCTCACCCGACAGGGAGGACTACGAGCAGTACTTC.

This clone was found a few times. The rearrangement uses TRBV4-1 and TRBJ1-1, with 7 positions matching TRBD1. The CDR3 spans 16 residues. Germline CDR1 MGHRA, CDR2 YSYEKL. V trimming: 0 bases; J trimming: 0 bases; junction bases outside the gene matches: 4. CDR3 nucleotide sequence: TGCGCCAGCAGCCAAGAATTAGGGGGCCTGAACACTGAAGCTTTCTTT. Its translation: CASSQELGGLNTEAFF.

The chain combines TRBV30 with TRBJ2-7, with 9 bases matching TRBD1. The germline gives CDR1 GTSNPN, CDR2 SVGIG (reference sequence). This CDR3 contains 14 residues. The junction had 10 bases not matched to a gene; V was cut back by 4 bases and J by 6 bases. The CDR3 reads CAWKKRDRVGEQYF. The CDR3 bases are TGTGCCTGGAAAAAGAGGGACAGGGTGGGCGAGCAGTACTTC.

To note about this clone: Other DNA sequences in the sample encode the same CDR3. The CDR3 is CASSPPGLAGYNEQFF. CDR3 nucleotides: TGTGCCAGCTCACCTCCGGGACTAGCGGGCTACAATGAGCAGTTCTTC. The rearrangement joins TRBV18 to TRBJ2-1; 12 bases are a match to TRBD2. V trimming: 3 bases; J trimming: 3 bases; junction bases outside the gene matches: 3. The V gene's germline CDR1 is KGHSH and CDR2 LQKENI. CDR3 length: 16 amino acids.

The chain links TRBV5-4 to TRBJ2-1, with 7 bases lining up with TRBD2. This CDR3 comprises 14 residues. Trimming at V came to 5 bases and at J to 2 bases, leaving 4 bases not matched to a gene. Germline CDR1 SGHNT, CDR2 YYREEE (reference sequence). CDR3 sequence reads: CASRPGGAYNEQFF. In DNA form, the CDR3 reads TGTGCCAGCAGACCTGGGGGGGCCTACAATGAGCAGTTCTTC.

This chain uses TRBV7-9 with TRBJ2-5; possible D gene TRBD1, 5 bases. The length of the CDR3 is 13 residues. The V and J ends lost 8 bases and 5 bases respectively, with 15 bases between them. Looked up from germline, CDR1 is SEHNR and CDR2 is FQNEAQ (reference sequence). Here the CDR3 reads CASLRVGRETQYF. Here the CDR3 DNA reads TGTGCCAGCCTCAGGGTCGGTAGGGAGACCCAGTACTTC. Looking up the rest from reference TRBV7-9 and TRBJ2-5 gives the full variable domain: DTGVSQNPRHKITKRGQNVTFRCDPISEHNRLYWYRQTLGQGPEFLTYFQNEAQLEKSRLLSDRFSAERPKGSFSTLEIQRTEQGDSAMYLCASLRVGRETQYFGPGTRLLVL.

The V call is TRBV27, the J call TRBJ1-2, with 11 bases that match TRBD1. Germline V gene sequence: CDR1 MNHEY, CDR2 SMNVEV (reference sequence). V gave up 4 bases and J gave up 4 bases; unmatched junction bases: 2. The CDR3 length is 14 residues. The CDR3 loop reads CASSWGQGGYGYTF. The CDR3 bases are TGTGCCAGCAGTTGGGGACAGGGGGGCTATGGCTACACCTTC.